This T cell receptor (beta chain) was obtained from a study of CD4 T cells in relation to SARS-CoV-2 and coronaviruses. Study-level points and caveats: According to naive versus memory sequencing, detected responses are memory recall, not newly primed. Pre-pandemic and post-infection samples never came from the same donor.

CDR1 is SGDLS and CDR2 is YYNGEE in the germline V gene. The CDR3 totals 14 residues. V was clipped by 4 bases and J by 0 bases, with 10 bases between them. Sequencing was performed with immunoSEQ multiplex PCR; in TCRdb, only in-frame clones are kept and a portion is missing. The table includes roughly 30,000 clones, roughly 76% detected once. Comments on this clone: Its antigen is unknown.

The TCR was taken from an adult with COVID-19. Material for sequencing was memory CD4+ T cells from PBMCs, cultured in vitro. The chain joins TRBV9 to TRBJ1-1; D might be TRBD1 (5 bases). This CDR3 reads CASSPQGMNTEAFF. In DNA, the CDR3 is TGTGCCAGCAGCCCTCAGGGAATGAACACTGAAGCTTTCTTT.